Included here is one T cell receptor (beta chain) sequence, with context. The target of this receptor is not known. No much larger clonotype is one base removed from it; base qualities were not supplied. This specimen belongs to a study of technical replicates of blood from several donors (dated by TCRdb to the late 2010s). From the germline V gene, CDR1 is SGHDN and CDR2 is FVKESK. Including cysteine and phenylalanine, the CDR3 has 13 amino acids. Left in the record is the CDR3 DNA by itself, 39 bases read in frame from the first base. Relative to germline, V is missing 4 bases and J is missing 10 bases, with 2 bases of the junction outside any gene match. Library construction relied on the immunoSEQ multiplex PCR assay. The immuneACCESS repertoire file appears here via TCRdb, limited to in-frame rearrangements. These files lack a portion of the clones; in checked studies, under half of the deficit traces to unresolved V genes, and the cause of the others is not known. The sample table contains around 78,000 clones; only one count was recorded for approximately 95% of them. 0.26% of the sample lies in the top ten.

The rearranged segments are TRBV14 and TRBJ2-1, with 12 bases matching TRBD2. The sequenced sample was T cells isolated from PBMCs. The TCR originated in a human donor in good health. CDR3 region: CASSLTSGGEQFF. The DNA sequence follows: TGTGCCAGCAGCCTTACTAGCGGGGGGGAGCAGTTCTTC.